These 15 T cell receptor beta chains came from one sample sequenced in a study of shared clonotypes between healthy human individuals (dated by TCRdb to about 2020). The library was prepared using the immunoSEQ multiplex PCR assay. Imported from immuneACCESS, the table was reduced by TCRdb to in-frame sequences with V and J called. These copies leave out some clones; in studies compared against another copy, an unresolved V gene accounts for under half, and the cause of the remainder is not known. In this sample the table shows 500,000 to 550,000 clones, 90% to 97% of which occur a single time. 0.05% to 0.07% of the sample is held by the ten biggest clonotypes. Sequencing was performed on naive CD4+ T cells sorted from blood. Taken with the paper, the label for cell subset or site translates to: CD45RA+ positively selected. These receptors were collected from a woman in her twenties or thirties in good health.

The chain links TRBV2 to TRBJ2-7; the D gene could be TRBD1 or TRBD2 (5 bases each). In germline, CDR1 is SNHLY, CDR2 FYNNEI. The CDR3 runs 15 residues. The V end lost 7 bases, the J end lost 5 bases, and 21 bases lay between the germline ends. The CDR3 DNA sequence: TGTGCCAGCATCCTAGGACTGGGGGTGGGGGACGAGCAGTACTTC. Its translation: CASILGLGVGDEQYF.

J is TRBJ2-7 and V is TRBV27; unclear D gene. Germline loops: CDR1 MNHEY, CDR2 SMNVEV (reference sequence). The CDR3 totals 14 residues. V lost 6 bases to trimming and J lost 2 bases, with 14 bases between them. The CDR3 region is CASSTLDRTYEQYF. The DNA for the CDR3 is TGTGCCAGCAGCACGCTAGACCGTACCTACGAGCAGTACTTC.

Points on this clone: In the same sample, other DNA sequences code for this CDR3. The rearrangement links TRBV29-1 to TRBJ2-2; no reliable D call. The germline V and J ends were trimmed by 4 bases and 1 base, with 4 bases remaining between them. Germline CDR1 SQVTM, CDR2 ANQGSEA. This CDR3 comprises 12 residues. CDR3 in DNA: TGCAGCGTTGGACGGAACACCGGGGAGCTGTTTTTT. It translates to CSVGRNTGELFF.

V is TRBV25-1 and J is TRBJ2-2; D possibly corresponds to TRBD2 (5 bases). V lost 5 bases, J lost 6 bases, and 10 bases lay in between. The germline V gene encodes CDR1 MGHDK and CDR2 SYGVNS. The CDR3 runs to 13 residues. The CDR3 coding sequence is TGTGCCAGCAGTCTGAGGGCGTCCGGGGAGCTGTTTTTT. This encodes CASSLRASGELFF.

The V gene is TRBV27, the J gene TRBJ2-5; no firm D call. The CDR3 sequence is 15 residues long. Deletions cut 2 bases from V and 1 base from J, with 11 bases between. Germline assignment: CDR1 MNHEY and CDR2 SMNVEV (reference sequence). The CDR3 loop is CASSLLARRQETQYF. The CDR3 nucleotides read TGTGCCAGCAGTTTACTGGCCAGGCGCCAAGAGACCCAGTACTTC.

The chain uses TRBV7-6 and TRBJ1-3, with 10 bases identical to TRBD1. V shed 5 bases and J 2 bases; nucleotides not matched to a gene: 3. This CDR3 contains 15 residues. Germline V lookup: CDR1 SGHVS, CDR2 FNYEAQ. This chain's CDR3 is CASSMGQGTGNTIYF. The CDR3 nucleotides are TGTGCCAGCAGCATGGGACAGGGGACTGGAAACACCATATATTTT.

The chain employs TRBV5-1 and TRBJ1-1; 8 bases agree with TRBD1. J lost 2 bases, V lost 4 bases, and 7 bases had no gene match. Germline assignment: CDR1 SGHRS and CDR2 YFSETQ. The CDR3 spans 15 residues. The CDR3 region is CASSPLDRANTEAFF. The DNA of the CDR3 is TGCGCCAGCAGCCCCTTGGACAGGGCTAACACTGAAGCTTTCTTT.

The rearrangement joins TRBV5-1 to TRBJ2-1, with 9 bases aligning to TRBD2. The germline gives CDR1 SGHRS, CDR2 YFSETQ. There are 16 residues in the CDR3. Trimming took 4 bases from V and 5 from J; bases not matched to a gene: 10. In DNA, the CDR3 is TGCGCCAGCAGCATCCTTAGCGGGAGAGTCAACAATGAGCAGTTCTTC. As protein: CASSILSGRVNNEQFF.

The chain combines TRBV1 with TRBJ2-1; the D call TRBD2 from the table was never checked on the DNA. TRBV1 is designated a pseudogene. This CDR3 region has 18 residues. CDR3 nucleotide sequence: TGCACCAGCAGCCAAGGGCTAAGCGGGAGGGCCCTCTACAATGAGCAGTTCTTC. Encoded protein: CTSSQGLSGRALYNEQFF.

V gene TRBV7-2 combines with J gene TRBJ2-2; no clear D gene. This CDR3 region has 16 residues. Germline V gene sequence: CDR1 SGHTA, CDR2 FQGNSA. V was trimmed by 0 bases and J by 0 bases, leaving 8 bases between them. The DNA of the CDR3 is TGTGCCAGCAGCTTAGCTGGCAGGACGAACACCGGGGAGCTGTTTTTT. Its translation: CASSLAGRTNTGELFF.

The chain recombines TRBV6-6 with TRBJ2-7, with 7 positions matching TRBD1. The CDR3 consists of 14 residues. Germline V lookup: CDR1 MNHNY, CDR2 SVGAGI (reference sequence). V trimming: 6 bases; J trimming: 5 bases; junction bases outside the gene matches: 10. CDR3: CASSPDRIAHEQYF. CDR3 in DNA: TGTGCCAGCAGCCCGGACAGGATCGCCCACGAGCAGTACTTC.

The genes are TRBV7-2 and TRBJ2-1; 9 positions agree with TRBD2. CDR3 size: 16 residues. Germline CDR1 and CDR2: SGHTA and FQGNSA. V was pared by 1 base and J by 6 bases, with 7 bases of the junction left unmatched. CDR3 sequence: CASSLGLAGAFNEQFF. The CDR3 DNA reads TGTGCCAGCAGCTTAGGTTTAGCGGGAGCTTTCAATGAGCAGTTCTTC.

The chain combines TRBV6-4 with TRBJ1-2; weak D call: TRBD1 (6 bases). Germline V gene data show CDR1 as MRHNA and CDR2 as SNTAGT. This CDR3 has 14 residues. Deletions cut 3 bases from V and 7 bases from J, with 15 bases between. CDR3 amino acids: CASSDTGIPGGYTF. In nucleotides, the CDR3 is TGTGCCAGCAGTGATACAGGGATTCCCGGTGGCTACACCTTC.

The table lists this clone with a few counts. The rearrangement links TRBV2 to TRBJ2-7; D ambiguous. This CDR3 contains 12 residues. The V end was cut by 7 bases, the J end by 0 bases, with 7 bases between. From germline, CDR1 is SNHLY and CDR2 FYNNEI. CDR3 DNA: TGTGCCAGCAAGGGTTACTCCTACGAGCAGTACTTC. This gives the protein CASKGYSYEQYF. The full variable domain, in which reference TRBV2 and TRBJ2-7 provide the parts outside the CDR3, is EPEVTQTPSHQVTQMGQEVILRCVPISNHLYFYWYRQILGQKVEFLVSFYNNEISEKSEIFDDQFSVERPDGSNFTLKIRSTKLEDSAMYFCASKGYSYEQYFGPGTRLTVT.

The chain couples TRBV28 to TRBJ1-1; the D gene is possibly TRBD1 (5 bases). Trimming shortened V by 4 bases and J by 1 base, and 16 bases separated the two germline ends. CDR1 is MDHEN and CDR2 is SYDVKM in the germline V gene. The CDR3 spans 16 residues. The chain's CDR3 is CASSSFSGLPNTEAFF. In nucleotides, the CDR3 is TGTGCCAGCAGTTCGTTTTCGGGACTTCCGAACACTGAAGCTTTCTTT.